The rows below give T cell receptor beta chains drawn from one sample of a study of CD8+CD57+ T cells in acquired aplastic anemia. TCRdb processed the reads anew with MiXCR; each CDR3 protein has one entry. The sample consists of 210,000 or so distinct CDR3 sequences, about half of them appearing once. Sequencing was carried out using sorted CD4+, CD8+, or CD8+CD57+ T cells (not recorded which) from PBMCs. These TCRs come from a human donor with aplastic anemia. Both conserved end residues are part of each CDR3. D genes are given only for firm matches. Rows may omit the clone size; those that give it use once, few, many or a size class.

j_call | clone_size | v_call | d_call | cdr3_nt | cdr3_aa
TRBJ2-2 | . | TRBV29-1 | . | TGCAGCGCAAGATCACCAGGGGCACTACCGACCGGGGAGCTGTTTTTT | CSARSPGALPTGELFF
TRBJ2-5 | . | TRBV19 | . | TGTGCCAGTATGGCGCAGGGACAACGTTTCCAAGAGACCCAGTACTTC | CASMAQGQRFQETQYF
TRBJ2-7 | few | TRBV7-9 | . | TGTGCCAGCAGCTTTCGGACGGGAAAAAGCTCCTACGAGCAGTACTTC | CASSFRTGKSSYEQYF
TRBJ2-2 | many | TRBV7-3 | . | TGTGCCAGCAGCTCCGCGGCCGGGGAGCTGTTTTTT | CASSSAAGELFF
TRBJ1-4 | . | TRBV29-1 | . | TGCAGCGTTGGGGTAGGGATTAATGAAAAACTGTTTTTT | CSVGVGINEKLFF
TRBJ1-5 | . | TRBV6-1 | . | TGTGCCAGCAGTTGGCGGGGAGCGGGGGGGCAGCCCCAGCATTTT | CASSWRGAGGQPQHF
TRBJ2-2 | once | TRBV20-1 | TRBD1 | TGCAGTGCCCGTACAATGACAGGGGACACCGGGGAGCTGTTTTTT | CSARTMTGDTGELFF
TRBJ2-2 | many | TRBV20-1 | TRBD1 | TGCAGTGCTGAAACAGGGGTCTCCGGGGAGCTGTTTTTT | CSAETGVSGELFF
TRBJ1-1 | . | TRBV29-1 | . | TGCAGCGTCAGGGTAGCGAACACTGAAGCTTTCTTT | CSVRVANTEAFF
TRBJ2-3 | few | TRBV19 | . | TGTGCCAGTAGTATCGGGTCAGGTGCCACAGATACGCAGTATTTT | CASSIGSGATDTQYF
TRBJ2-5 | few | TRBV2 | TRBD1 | TGTGCCAGCAGCGGATTAGGGGGCTCAGGGACCCAGTACTTC | CASSGLGGSGTQYF
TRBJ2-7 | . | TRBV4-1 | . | TGCGCCAGCAGCCAAGACCAGCGGTCCTACGAGCAGTACTTC | CASSQDQRSYEQYF